This TCR beta chain appears in the sequencing data of a study of blood T cell repertoires in COVID-19. About the research overall: Researchers got acute and convalescent COVID-19 samples from the United States, Italy and Spain. Sources were T cells, B-cell-depleted T cells, or PBMCs; the material itself was cDNA or gDNA.

The CDR3 totals 12 residues. V lost 0 bases, J lost 7 bases, and 3 bases lay in between. CDR1 is MNHEY, CDR2 SVGEGT, per germline. This clone was seen only once. In the source study's methods: Quantification of nucleated cells was approximated via reference gene primer amplification. Here immunoSEQ multiplex PCR was the method, and the copy in TCRdb shows in-frame clones only, minus some. Clone size and V and J calls were adopted from that table, with D and trimming inferred from the DNA. The data contain about 60,000 clones, approximately 80% of them singletons. V is TRBV6-2 or TRBV6-3 and J is TRBJ2-2; D ambiguous. Material: peripheral blood. This receptor was taken from a man between 45 and 60 years old with active or convalescent COVID-19. CDR3 coding DNA: TGTGCCAGCAGTTACTCCGGCGGGGAGCTGTTTTTT. Translating it yields CASSYSGGELFF.